These T cell receptor beta chains were read from a single sample in a study of shared clonotypes between healthy human individuals. Data came from immunoSEQ multiplex PCR; TCRdb stores just in-frame clones and leaves some out. The sample comprises around 1.9 million clones, 90% to 95% of which are singletons, and around 1.7% rests with the top ten. Sequencing used naive CD8+ T cells from PBMCs. The receptors stem from a man in his late teens or twenties in good health. Some clones in this sample may be carry-over from other donors' samples. Each CDR3 is given with its conserved first and last residue. Each record gives: clone size, V gene, J gene, D gene, CDR3 length, CDR3 protein, CDR3 DNA. The D gene is left open where the match is weak. The size entry is marked missing in some rows and otherwise reads once, few, many or a size class.

once	TRBV11-2	TRBJ1-2	NA	15	CASSLVPGVLYGYTF	TGTGCCAGCAGCTTAGTCCCGGGGGTCCTCTATGGCTACACCTTC
NA	TRBV11-2	TRBJ2-1	NA	15	CASSPPVMGYNEQFF	TGTGCCAGCAGCCCCCCGGTGATGGGGTACAATGAGCAGTTCTTC
NA	TRBV7-2	TRBJ1-1	NA	11	CAGQTNTEAFF	TGTGCCGGACAGACGAACACTGAAGCTTTCTTT
NA	TRBV7-8	TRBJ1-1	NA	16	CASSLGGGGSSTEAFF	TGTGCCAGCAGCTTAGGGGGTGGGGGTAGCAGCACTGAAGCTTTCTTT
NA	TRBV7-9	TRBJ2-1	NA	13	CASSLVSGDEQFF	TGTGCCAGCAGCTTAGTATCAGGGGATGAGCAGTTCTTC
once	TRBV7-7	TRBJ2-2	TRBD2	16	CASSSMGLNTPGELFF	TGTGCCAGCAGCTCAATGGGACTAAACACTCCCGGGGAGCTGTTTTTT
NA	TRBV27	TRBJ2-1	NA	12	CASSSPRGEQFF	TGTGCCAGCAGTTCCCCTCGAGGTGAGCAGTTCTTC
NA	TRBV27	TRBJ2-7	NA	15	CASSLQPGLDNEQYF	TGTGCCAGCAGTTTACAACCGGGACTGGATAACGAGCAGTACTTC
NA	TRBV29-1	TRBJ1-2	NA	11	CSGRETYGYTF	TGCAGCGGGAGGGAAACCTATGGCTACACCTTC
NA	TRBV28	TRBJ2-7	NA	18	CASSFSTEGQAFRYEQYF	TGTGCCAGCAGTTTTTCCACCGAGGGGCAGGCGTTCCGCTACGAGCAGTACTTC